This T cell receptor beta chain originates from a study of shared clonotypes between healthy human individuals. The assay was immunoSEQ multiplex PCR, and TCRdb's table has in-frame clones only and misses some. The data hold under 1,100,000 clones, with about 80% observed a single time. The germline V and J ends were trimmed by 6 bases and 4 bases, with 12 bases remaining between them. The CDR3 covers 13 residues. Germline V lookup: CDR1 MNHEY, CDR2 SVGAGI. Subsets obtained from CD4+ cells comprised CD45RA+ naive and CD45RA-negative memory cells. The gene calls are TRBV6-5 and TRBJ1-1; perhaps TRBD1 as D (5 bases). The sample was memory CD4+ T cells from PBMCs. Stated subset: CD45RA-negative fraction. This TCR was recovered from a man aged 18 to 30 in good health. Some clones in this sample may be carry-over from other donors' samples. In nucleotides, the CDR3 is TGTGCCAGCAGGGATCAGGGTTTCACTGAAGCTTTCTTT. It specifies CASRDQGFTEAFF.